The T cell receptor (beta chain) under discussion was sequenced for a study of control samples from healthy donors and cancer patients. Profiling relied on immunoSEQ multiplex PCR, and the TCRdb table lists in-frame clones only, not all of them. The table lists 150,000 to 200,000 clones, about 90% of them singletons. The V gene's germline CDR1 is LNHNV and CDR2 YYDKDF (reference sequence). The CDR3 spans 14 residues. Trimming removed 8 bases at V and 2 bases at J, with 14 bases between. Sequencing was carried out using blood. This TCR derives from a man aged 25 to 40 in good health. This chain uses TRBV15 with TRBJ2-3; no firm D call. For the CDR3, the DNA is TGTGCCACCGCCGTCCGGACCCTCACAGATACGCAGTATTTT. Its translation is CATAVRTLTDTQYF.